Below, one T cell receptor beta chain is given with its context. Its antigen is unidentified. Germline loops: CDR1 ENHRY, CDR2 SYGVKD. V was trimmed by 10 bases and J by 2 bases, leaving 9 bases between them. This CDR3 comprises 11 residues. This record belongs to a study of cytomegalovirus exposure and HLA in healthy donors. The study, taken as a whole, reports: A prior analysis recorded that most TCR beta V segments were productive about 87% or about 30% of the time. TCR beta sequences reportedly predicted most subjects' HLA-A and HLA-B alleles accurately.

PCR involved 60 Vbeta and 13 Jbeta primers. The assay was immunoSEQ multiplex PCR, and TCRdb's table has in-frame clones only and misses some. The sample lists some 220,000 clones, about 88% occurring once. The origin of this receptor is a girl aged 2 to 9 in good health and CMV-seronegative. Specimen: PBMCs. V and J are TRBV10-3 and TRBJ2-7; TRBD2 might be the D (7 bases). CDR3 bases: TGTGCCAGCGGGGGCACCTACGAGCAGTACTTC. It encodes CASGGTYEQYF.